This T cell receptor beta chain was identified in a study of CD8+CD57+ T cells in acquired aplastic anemia. Study-level background: On average, sorted CD4+ and CD8+ cells gave 3 to 3.5 ug of DNA. Study-wide points: Patients versus controls showed no significant CD8+ Simpson's diversity difference. Roughly 31 CD8+ CDR3 sequences were shared between patients and controls.

The template used for profiling TCR beta VDJ and CDR3 was genomic DNA. One entry per CDR3 protein results from TCRdb running MiXCR on the reads. Among hundreds of thousands of distinct CDR3 sequences listed, about 70% were seen once. Points on this clonotype: As yet, its antigen is unknown. One end of the junction fails to match germline, which may point to a read error.

Looked up from germline, CDR1 is SNHLY and CDR2 is FYNNEI. The CDR3 consists of 14 residues. The TCR originated in a human donor in good health, serving as a control. This sequence joins TRBV2 and TRBJ1-5; D is undetermined. Source material: sorted CD4+, CD8+, or CD8+CD57+ T cells (not recorded which) from PBMCs. CDR3 sequence reads: CASSEARNQPQQLF. DNA for the CDR3: TGTGCCAGCAGTGAAGCGCGGAATCAGCCCCAGCAGCTTTTT.